This T cell receptor (beta chain) was sequenced in a study of T-cell reconstitution after alpha-beta-depleted transplantation in children. Study results and limitations: At around two months after transplant, the alpha-beta T cells were reportedly derived from several hundred expanded clones that came from non-depleted graft cells. After one year, T-cell counts and TCRbeta diversity mostly came from new T cells.

Germline CDR1 GTSNPN, CDR2 SVGIG (reference sequence). The CDR3 covers 14 residues. Trimming cost V 3 bases and J 5 bases; bases outside gene matches: 4. For this clonotype: The antigen is undetermined.

Researchers prepared the TCRbeta library using unique molecular identifiers, the study reports. MiXCR, run by TCRdb on the PCR reads, gives a single entry per CDR3 protein. Among under 750,000 distinct CDR3 sequences listed, under 30% were seen once. The J gene is TRBJ1-6, the V gene TRBV30; 7 bases are a match to TRBD1. The sequence came from a boy younger than two who had a stem cell transplant for acute myeloid leukemia, so the T cells may come from the graft donor. The sample in question was PBMCs, mostly from graft donor cells, obtained 360 days after TCRalphabeta/CD19-depleted stem cell transplant. Here the CDR3 DNA reads TGTGCCTGGAGCAGAGGGGGCAATAATTCACCCCTCCACTTT. Its translation is CAWSRGGNNSPLHF.